Below, 24 T cell receptor beta chains from the same sample are listed, as sequenced in a study of T-cell memory formation after mild COVID-19. MiXCR, run by TCRdb on the 5' RACE reads, gives a single entry per CDR3 protein. The sample consists of 470,000 or so distinct CDR3 sequences, roughly 17% of them appearing once. Sequenced input: PBMCs or a T cell subset sorted from them (not recorded which). All receptors come from a man aged 18-30 years who had mild COVID-19 (a few samples of this study predate the infection). Cell type and time point are not known.

The V call is TRBV5-5, the J call TRBJ2-5; D may be TRBD2 (6 bases). CDR3 length equals 14 residues. Trimming left V 2 bases short and J 5 bases short, with 13 bases between. Germline V gives CDR1 SGHKS, CDR2 YYEKEE (reference sequence). CDR3 sequence (DNA): TGTGCCAGCAGCTTAATGGGACGGGGGGAGACCCAGTACTTC. As protein: CASSLMGRGETQYF.

The rearrangement links TRBV12-3 or TRBV12-4 to TRBJ2-3, with D unclear. Trimming shortened V by 1 base and J by 2 bases, and 13 bases separated the two germline ends. The CDR3 runs 16 residues. This chain's CDR3 is CASSLVRYTDTDTQYF. For the CDR3, the DNA is TGTGCCAGCAGTTTAGTAAGGTACACCGACACAGATACGCAGTATTTT.

This chain uses TRBV19 with TRBJ2-3; D is possibly TRBD1 (5 bases). This CDR3 has 15 amino acids. V was cut by 4 bases and J by 1 base, with 12 bases left in between. Germline CDR1 reads LNHDA; CDR2 reads SQIVND (reference sequence). CDR3 DNA: TGTGCCAGTAGTACCGCAGGACACGGCACAGATACGCAGTATTTT. It yields the protein CASSTAGHGTDTQYF. The whole variable domain, filled in from reference TRBV19 and TRBJ2-3, reads DGGITQSPKYLFRKEGQNVTLSCEQNLNHDAMYWYRQDPGQGLRLIYYSQIVNDFQKGDIAEGYSVSREKKESFPLTVTSAQKNPTAFYLCASSTAGHGTDTQYFGPGTRLTVL.

This clonotype was counted a few times. V usage is TRBV21-1 and J usage is TRBJ2-5; TRBD2 was called by the table and not checked on the DNA. TRBV21-1 corresponds to a pseudogene. The CDR3 loop spans 17 amino acids. CDR3 DNA sequence: TGTGCCAGCAGCAAAAAGGGGCTAGCGGGGGGGCCAGAGACCCAGTACTTC. This encodes CASSKKGLAGGPETQYF.

Ten or more counts support this clonotype. The chain joins TRBV12-3 or TRBV12-4 to TRBJ1-4; no definite D call. The CDR3 is 16 amino acids. V lost 2 bases, J lost 2 bases, and 12 bases lay in between. The CDR3 reads CASSLSSGLTNEKLFF. CDR3 coding DNA: TGTGCCAGCAGTTTATCGTCTGGTCTTACTAATGAAAAACTGTTTTTT.

In its sample, this clonotype was seen a few times. V is TRBV27 and J is TRBJ2-7, with 9 bases aligning to TRBD1. V shed 6 bases, J shed 3 bases, and the junction held 9 bases outside the gene matches. Germline CDR1 MNHEY, CDR2 SMNVEV (reference sequence). There are 15 residues in the CDR3. The CDR3 nucleotides are TGTGCCAGCAGCCCTGGGACAGGGTCCTTCTACGAGCAGTACTTC. This encodes CASSPGTGSFYEQYF.

This clonotype was counted once. The rearrangement joins TRBV7-9 to TRBJ1-2, with D possibly matching TRBD1 (6 bases). Germline assignment: CDR1 SEHNR and CDR2 FQNEAQ (reference sequence). Trimming removed 5 bases at V and 8 bases at J, with 15 bases between. The CDR3 is 13 amino acids. CDR3 region: CASSEGGFGGYTF. The CDR3 DNA is TGTGCCAGCAGCGAAGGGGGGTTTGGCGGCTACACCTTC.

The gene calls are TRBV7-2 and TRBJ2-3, with 7 bases lining up with TRBD2. Losses at the gene ends were 4 bases for V and 0 bases for J; bases not matched to a gene: 7. The CDR3 loop spans 16 amino acids. Per germline, CDR1 SGHTA and CDR2 FQGNSA. The CDR3 protein is CASSSLAGLSTDTQYF. The CDR3 coding sequence is TGTGCCAGCAGCTCCTTAGCGGGCCTTAGCACAGATACGCAGTATTTT.

This rearrangement joins TRBV19 to TRBJ2-7; 9 bases agree with TRBD1. The CDR3 sequence is 14 residues long. Looked up from germline, CDR1 is LNHDA and CDR2 is SQIVND (reference sequence). V was clipped by 4 bases and J by 0 bases; unmatched bases: 1. In DNA form, the CDR3 reads TGTGCCAGTAGTAAGACAGGGGGCTCCTACGAGCAGTACTTC. Protein product: CASSKTGGSYEQYF.

This clonotype occurred once. J is TRBJ1-1 and V is TRBV7-6, with D possibly TRBD1 on 5 matching bases. V was shortened by 3 bases and J by 3 bases, with 11 bases between the two germline ends. CDR1 is SGHVS and CDR2 is FNYEAQ in the germline V gene. The CDR3 extends over 14 amino acids. The CDR3 here is CASSFATDHTEAFF. The CDR3 nucleotides are TGTGCCAGCAGCTTCGCGACAGACCACACTGAAGCTTTCTTT.

The sample holds a few counts of this clonotype. The chain joins TRBV4-3 to TRBJ1-3; D uncertain. The CDR3 is 16 amino acids. Germline CDR1 reads LGHNA; CDR2 reads YSLEER. With 1 base removed from V and 0 bases from J, the gap between germline ends came to 10 bases. The CDR3 DNA is TGCGCCAGCAGCCAAGTCGACTCCAGCTCTGGAAACACCATATATTTT. Translated, it gives CASSQVDSSSGNTIYF.

This clonotype was seen many times. The CDR3 sequence: CASSLWGFTGDTQYF. CDR3 DNA sequence: TGTGCCAGCAGCTTATGGGGGTTCACGGGAGATACGCAGTATTTT. The chain employs TRBV7-2 and TRBJ2-3; perhaps D is TRBD1 or TRBD2 (5 bases each). V gave up 2 bases and J gave up 5 bases, with 14 bases separating them. Germline CDR1 reads SGHTA; CDR2 reads FQGNSA. The CDR3 has 15 amino acids. The complete variable domain, with remaining parts taken from reference TRBV7-2 and TRBJ2-3, reads GAGVSQSPSNKVTEKGKDVELRCDPISGHTALYWYRQSLGQGLEFLIYFQGNSAPDKSGLPSDRFSAERTGGSVSTLTIQRTQQEDSAVYLCASSLWGFTGDTQYFGPGTRLTVL.

This clonotype has only a few counts. J is TRBJ1-3 and V is TRBV6-1; D is unclear. The V and J ends lost 6 bases and 0 bases respectively, with 9 bases between them. The CDR3 loop spans 14 amino acids. Germline lookup yields CDR1 MNHNS and CDR2 SASEGT. CDR3 bases: TGTGCCAGCAGCGTTCGGTCCTCTGGAAACACCATATATTTT. This encodes CASSVRSSGNTIYF.

The J gene is TRBJ2-3, the V gene TRBV12-3 or TRBV12-4, with TRBD2 as a possible D gene (5 bases). This CDR3 has 14 amino acids. Trimming removed 5 bases from V and 0 bases from J, with 9 bases in between. The CDR3 is CASSISGSTDTQYF. In DNA, the CDR3 is TGTGCCAGCAGTATCTCGGGGAGCACAGATACGCAGTATTTT.

This clonotype was recorded a few times. The rearrangement uses TRBV11-2 and TRBJ1-5; D possibly corresponds to TRBD1 (5 bases). The CDR3 runs 15 residues. V was trimmed by 1 base and J by 6 bases, leaving 13 bases between them. Germline loops: CDR1 SGHAT, CDR2 FQNNGV. CDR3 residues: CASSLGSTEPQPQHF. The CDR3 coding sequence is TGTGCCAGCAGCTTAGGCTCGACAGAGCCTCAGCCCCAGCATTTT.

This rearrangement joins TRBV20-1 to TRBJ1-2; D remains ambiguous. CDR3 length: 11 amino acids. Trimming took off 3 bases at V and 4 bases at J, with 6 bases between the two ends. Germline V gives CDR1 DFQATT, CDR2 SNEGSKA (reference sequence). CDR3 bases: TGCAGTGCTAGCCCCGGCTATGGCTACACCTTC. Protein: CSASPGYGYTF.

This clonotype has a handful of counts. V is TRBV23-1 and J is TRBJ2-1; no firm D call. Being an ORF, TRBV23-1 has a function that is uncertain. This CDR3 contains 12 residues. V lost 3 bases and J lost 7, with 7 bases in between. CDR3 region: CASSQSRNEQFF. In DNA form, the CDR3 reads TGCGCCAGCAGTCAGTCAAGGAATGAGCAGTTCTTC.

This clonotype was detected only a few times. J is TRBJ2-3 and V is TRBV7-6; TRBD2 aligns across 9 bases. The germline V gene has CDR1 SGHVS and CDR2 FNYEAQ. With V trimmed by 5 bases and J by 4 bases, 7 bases remained unmatched. The length of the CDR3 is 15 residues. CDR3 loop: CASSMAAGGADTQYF. CDR3 in DNA: TGTGCCAGCAGCATGGCGGCGGGGGGGGCAGATACGCAGTATTTT.

There are a few counts of this clonotype. This chain links TRBV7-2 with TRBJ2-3; D perhaps matches TRBD2 (6 bases). V gave up 5 bases and J gave up 0 bases, with 15 bases separating them. The length of the CDR3 is 16 residues. From germline, CDR1 is SGHTA and CDR2 FQGNSA. Here the CDR3 DNA reads TGTGCCAGCAGCCATCGCCTCAGCGGGAGCACAGATACGCAGTATTTT. Protein product: CASSHRLSGSTDTQYF.

This chain uses TRBV7-2 with TRBJ2-2, with D unresolved. Germline values: CDR1 SGHTA, CDR2 FQGNSA. The V and J ends lost 2 bases and 7 bases respectively, with 5 bases between them. The CDR3 has 12 residues. The DNA for the CDR3 is TGTGCCAGCAGCTTATATGGCGGGGAGCTGTTTTTT. Translating it yields CASSLYGGELFF.

In its sample, this clonotype was seen many times. The DNA of the CDR3 is TGTGCCAGCAGCGCGCCCGGGGGGTTTAATAATGAGCAGTTCTTC. Translation: CASSAPGGFNNEQFF. The rearrangement joins TRBV7-2 to TRBJ2-1, with 7 bases fitting TRBD2. Germline loops: CDR1 SGHTA, CDR2 FQGNSA. The CDR3 runs 15 residues. V was clipped by 5 bases and J by 7 bases; unmatched bases: 11.

The chain employs TRBV29-1 and TRBJ2-7; the match to TRBD1 covers 7 bases. CDR1 SQVTM and CDR2 ANQGSEA come from the germline V gene. The CDR3 covers 13 residues. V was pared by 5 bases and J by 5 bases, with 9 bases of the junction left unmatched. As DNA, the CDR3 is TGCAGCGTTCTTGTGACAGGGAATGACGAGCAGTACTTC. Its protein product is CSVLVTGNDEQYF.

This rearrangement joins TRBV28 to TRBJ1-5, with D possibly matching TRBD1 (6 bases). Looked up from germline, CDR1 is MDHEN and CDR2 is SYDVKM. The CDR3 has 16 amino acids. Trimming left V 3 bases short and J 2 bases short, with 14 bases between. The DNA of the CDR3 is TGTGCCAGCAGTTTCGGTGGAGGGGGTGGCAATCAGCCCCAGCATTTT. It specifies CASSFGGGGGNQPQHF.

This clonotype was seen a few times. This sequence joins TRBV28 and TRBJ2-7; D uncertain. The germline V and J ends were trimmed by 2 bases and 8 bases, with 13 bases remaining between them. This CDR3 spans 13 amino acids. Germline-derived CDR1 and CDR2 are MDHEN and SYDVKM. In DNA, the CDR3 is TGTGCCAGCAGTTTAACCGGAGCTGTGAAGCAGTACGTC. It is translated as CASSLTGAVKQYV.